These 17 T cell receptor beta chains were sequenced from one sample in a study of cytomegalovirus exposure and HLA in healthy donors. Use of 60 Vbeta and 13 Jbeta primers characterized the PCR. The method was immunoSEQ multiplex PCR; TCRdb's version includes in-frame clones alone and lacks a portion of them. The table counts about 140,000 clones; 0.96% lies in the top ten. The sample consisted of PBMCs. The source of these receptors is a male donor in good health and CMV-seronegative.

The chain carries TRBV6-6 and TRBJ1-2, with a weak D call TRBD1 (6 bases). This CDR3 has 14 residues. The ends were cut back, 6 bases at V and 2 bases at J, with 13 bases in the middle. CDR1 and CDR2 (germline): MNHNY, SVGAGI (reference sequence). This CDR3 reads CASRLPGANYGYTF. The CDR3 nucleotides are TGTGCCAGCAGACTCCCAGGGGCGAACTATGGCTACACCTTC.

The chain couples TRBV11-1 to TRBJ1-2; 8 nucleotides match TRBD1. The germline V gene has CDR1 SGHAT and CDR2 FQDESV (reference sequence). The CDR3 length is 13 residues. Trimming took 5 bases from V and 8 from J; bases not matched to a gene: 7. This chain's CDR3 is CASSPRTGLGYTF. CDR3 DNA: TGTGCCAGCAGCCCTCGGACAGGGCTGGGCTACACCTTC.

In nucleotides, the CDR3 is TGTGCCAGCAGCTTAGGAGGGGACCTCTACGAGCAGTACTTC. It is translated as CASSLGGDLYEQYF. The chain employs TRBV5-4 and TRBJ2-7; perhaps TRBD2 as D (6 bases). V was cut by 2 bases and J by 3 bases, with 12 bases left in between. This CDR3 has 14 residues. Germline V gene data show CDR1 as SGHNT and CDR2 as YYREEE (reference sequence).

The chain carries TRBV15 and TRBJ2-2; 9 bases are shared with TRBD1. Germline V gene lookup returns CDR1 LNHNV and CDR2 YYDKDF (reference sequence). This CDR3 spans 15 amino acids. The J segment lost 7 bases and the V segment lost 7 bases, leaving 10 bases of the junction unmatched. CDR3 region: CATKLGTGIIGELFF. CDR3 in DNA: TGTGCCACCAAATTGGGGACAGGGATAATCGGGGAGCTGTTTTTT. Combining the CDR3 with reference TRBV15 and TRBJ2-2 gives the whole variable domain DAMVIQNPRYQVTQFGKPVTLSCSQTLNHNVMYWYQQKSSQAPKLLFHYYDKDFNNEADTPDNFQSRRPNTSFCFLDIRSPGLGDTAMYLCATKLGTGIIGELFFGEGSRLTVL.

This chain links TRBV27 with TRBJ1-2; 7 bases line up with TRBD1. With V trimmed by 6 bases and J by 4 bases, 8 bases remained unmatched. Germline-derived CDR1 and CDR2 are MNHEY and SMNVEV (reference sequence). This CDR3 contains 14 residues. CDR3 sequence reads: CASRTTGVGYGYTF. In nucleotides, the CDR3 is TGTGCCAGCAGAACTACAGGGGTTGGCTATGGCTACACCTTC.

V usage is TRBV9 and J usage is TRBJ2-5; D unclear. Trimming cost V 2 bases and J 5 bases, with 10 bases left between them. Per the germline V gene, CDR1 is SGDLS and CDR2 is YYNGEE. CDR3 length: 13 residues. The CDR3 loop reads CASSVRSRETQYF. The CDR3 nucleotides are TGTGCCAGCAGCGTGAGGAGCCGGGAGACCCAGTACTTC.

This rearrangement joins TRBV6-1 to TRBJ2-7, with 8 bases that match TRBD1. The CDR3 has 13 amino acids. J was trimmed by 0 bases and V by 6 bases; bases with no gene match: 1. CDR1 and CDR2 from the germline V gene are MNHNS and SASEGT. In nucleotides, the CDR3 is TGTGCCAGCAGGGGGACAGGCTCCTACGAGCAGTACTTC. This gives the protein CASRGTGSYEQYF.

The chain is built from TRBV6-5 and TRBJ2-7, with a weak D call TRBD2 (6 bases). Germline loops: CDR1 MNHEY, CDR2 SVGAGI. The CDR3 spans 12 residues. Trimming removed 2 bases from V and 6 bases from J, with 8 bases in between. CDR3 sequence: CASSYRGGEQYF. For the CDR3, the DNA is TGTGCCAGCAGTTACAGGGGAGGCGAGCAGTACTTC.

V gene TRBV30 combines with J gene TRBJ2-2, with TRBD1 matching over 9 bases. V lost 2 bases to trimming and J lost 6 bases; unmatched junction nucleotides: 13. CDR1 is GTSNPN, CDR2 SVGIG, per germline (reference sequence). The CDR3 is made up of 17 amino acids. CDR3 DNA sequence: TGTGCCTGGAGTTTACTTTCCCGGGACAGGGTGCCCGGGGAGCTGTTTTTT. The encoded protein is CAWSLLSRDRVPGELFF.

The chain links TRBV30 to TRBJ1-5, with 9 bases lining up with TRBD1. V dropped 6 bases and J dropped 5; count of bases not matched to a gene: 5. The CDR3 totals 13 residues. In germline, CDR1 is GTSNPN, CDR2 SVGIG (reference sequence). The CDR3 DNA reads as TGTGCCTGTTCCGGGACAGGGCATCAGCCCCAGCATTTT. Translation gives CACSGTGHQPQHF.

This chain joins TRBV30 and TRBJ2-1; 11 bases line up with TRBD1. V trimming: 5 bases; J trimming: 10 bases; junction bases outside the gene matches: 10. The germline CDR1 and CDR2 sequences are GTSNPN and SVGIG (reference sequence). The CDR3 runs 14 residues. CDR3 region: CAWDTGTGGKEQFF. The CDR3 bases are TGTGCCTGGGATACCGGGACAGGGGGTAAGGAGCAGTTCTTC.

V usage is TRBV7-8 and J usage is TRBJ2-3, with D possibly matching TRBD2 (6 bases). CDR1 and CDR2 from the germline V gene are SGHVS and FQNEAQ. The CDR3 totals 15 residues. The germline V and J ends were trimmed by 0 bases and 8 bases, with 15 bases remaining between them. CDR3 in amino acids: CASSLAGSPGGTQYF. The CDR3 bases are TGTGCCAGCAGCTTAGCGGGGTCCCCCGGGGGTACGCAGTATTTT.

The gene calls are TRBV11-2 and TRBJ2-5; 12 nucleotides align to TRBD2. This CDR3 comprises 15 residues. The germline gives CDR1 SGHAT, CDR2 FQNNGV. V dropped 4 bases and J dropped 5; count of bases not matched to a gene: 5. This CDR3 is CASSYLAGGRETQYF. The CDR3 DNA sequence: TGTGCCAGCAGCTACCTAGCGGGGGGGCGGGAGACCCAGTACTTC. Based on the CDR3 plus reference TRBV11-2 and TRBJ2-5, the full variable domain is EAGVAQSPRYKIIEKRQSVAFWCNPISGHATLYWYQQILGQGPKLLIQFQNNGVVDDSQLPKDRFSAERLKGVDSTLKIQPAKLEDSAVYLCASSYLAGGRETQYFGPGTRLLVL.

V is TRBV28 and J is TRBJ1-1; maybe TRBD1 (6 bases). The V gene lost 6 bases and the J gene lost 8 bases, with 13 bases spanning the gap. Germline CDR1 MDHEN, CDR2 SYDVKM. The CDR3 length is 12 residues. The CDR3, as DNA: TGTGCCAGCAGCCCACAGGGTTTCGAAGCTTTCTTT. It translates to CASSPQGFEAFF.

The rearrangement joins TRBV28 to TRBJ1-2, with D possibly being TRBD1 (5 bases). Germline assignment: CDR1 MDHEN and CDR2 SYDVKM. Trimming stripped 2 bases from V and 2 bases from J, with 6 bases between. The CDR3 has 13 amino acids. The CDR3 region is CASSLTGNYGYTF. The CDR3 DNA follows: TGTGCCAGCAGTTTAACAGGCAACTATGGCTACACCTTC.

The CDR3: CASSYNRLYTEAFF. For the CDR3, the DNA is TGTGCCAGCAGTTACAACAGGTTATACACTGAAGCTTTCTTT. The chain combines TRBV6-5 with TRBJ1-1; tentatively, D is TRBD1 (5 bases). Germline CDR1 reads MNHEY; CDR2 reads SVGAGI. This CDR3 has 14 residues. Trimming took off 2 bases at V and 3 bases at J, with 10 bases between the two ends.

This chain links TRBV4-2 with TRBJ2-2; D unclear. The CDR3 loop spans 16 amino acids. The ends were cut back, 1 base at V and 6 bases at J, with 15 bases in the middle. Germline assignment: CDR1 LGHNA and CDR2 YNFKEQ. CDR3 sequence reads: CASSQAAPSGSGELFF. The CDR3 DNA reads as TGTGCCAGCAGCCAAGCCGCTCCTAGTGGGTCCGGGGAGCTGTTTTTT.